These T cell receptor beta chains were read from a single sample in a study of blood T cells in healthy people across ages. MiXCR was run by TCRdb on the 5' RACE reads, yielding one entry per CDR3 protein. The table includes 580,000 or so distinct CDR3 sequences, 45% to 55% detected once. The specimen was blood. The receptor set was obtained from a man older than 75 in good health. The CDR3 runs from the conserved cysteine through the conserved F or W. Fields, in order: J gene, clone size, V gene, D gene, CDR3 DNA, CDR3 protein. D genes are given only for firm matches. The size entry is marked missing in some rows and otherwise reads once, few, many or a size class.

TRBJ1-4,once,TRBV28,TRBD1,TGTGCCAGCAGTTCAGGGGGAACTAATGAAAAACTGTTTTTT,CASSSGGTNEKLFF
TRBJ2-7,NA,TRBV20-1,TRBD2,TGCAGTGCTACTAGCGGGACAAGGGAGCAGTACTTC,CSATSGTREQYF
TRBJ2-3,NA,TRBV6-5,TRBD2,TGTGCCAGCAGTTTCACGGCGGGGGGCTTTTCCACAGATACGCAGTATTTT,CASSFTAGGFSTDTQYF
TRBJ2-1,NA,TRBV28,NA,TGTGCCAGCAGGACAGGCCTAGGGTTACGAACTGAGCAGTTCTTC,CASRTGLGLRTEQFF
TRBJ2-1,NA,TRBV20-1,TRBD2,TGCAGTGCTATTACTAGCGGGGGGTTTGGTGAGCAGTTCTTC,CSAITSGGFGEQFF
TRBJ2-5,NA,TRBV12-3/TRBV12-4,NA,TGTGCCAGCACCCGGGGAGGAGGGGGCGTTGAGACCCAGTACTTC,CASTRGGGGVETQYF
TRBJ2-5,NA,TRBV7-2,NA,TGTGCCAGCAGCTCCGGGTTGGGGTCTCAAGGGACCCAGTACTTC,CASSSGLGSQGTQYF
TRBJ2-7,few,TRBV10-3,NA,TGTGCCATCAGTATATCGACAGGTTCGCGCGAGCAGTACTTC,CAISISTGSREQYF
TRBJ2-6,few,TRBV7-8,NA,TGTGCCAGCACCTCAGGGGTGCCGCGCTCTGGGGCCAACGTCCTGACTTTC,CASTSGVPRSGANVLTF
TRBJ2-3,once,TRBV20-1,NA,TGCAGTGTCAACACAAACACAGATACGCAGTATTTT,CSVNTNTDTQYF
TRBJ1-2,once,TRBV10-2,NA,TGCGCCAGCAGTGAGGCAGGGGTCGATTATGGCTACACCTTC,CASSEAGVDYGYTF
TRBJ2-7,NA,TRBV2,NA,TGTGCCAGCAGGGAAGGAATAAGGGTTAATGAGCAGTACTTC,CASREGIRVNEQYF
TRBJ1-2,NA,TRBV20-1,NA,TGCAGTGCTAGAGGGCAGTCTAACTATGGCTACACCTTC,CSARGQSNYGYTF
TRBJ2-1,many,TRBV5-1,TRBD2,TGCGCCAGCAGCAATAGCGGGGGGGCGGTTGAGCAGTTCTTC,CASSNSGGAVEQFF
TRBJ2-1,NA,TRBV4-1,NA,TGCACCAGCAGCCCGGGACCCGGGGCCCGAAATGAGCAGTTCTTC,CTSSPGPGARNEQFF
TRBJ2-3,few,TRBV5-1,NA,TGCGCCAGCAGCTCCCAACCTACAGATACGCAGTATTTT,CASSSQPTDTQYF
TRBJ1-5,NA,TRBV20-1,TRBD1,TGCAGTGCTAGATTCAGGGGGGGTCAGCCCCAGCATTTT,CSARFRGGQPQHF